These 16 T cell receptor beta chains share one sample of origin, sequenced in a study of T cells after posttransplantation cyclophosphamide. Sequencing used immunoSEQ multiplex PCR; TCRdb keeps in-frame clones, though not all of them. The sample lists 45,000 to 65,000 clones, approximately 94% occurring once. The sequenced sample consisted of PBMCs. These receptors all come from a woman aged 30 to 39 in good health and a related stem cell transplant donor.

The gene calls are TRBV9 and TRBJ1-2; 10 nucleotides line up with TRBD1. Germline loops: CDR1 SGDLS, CDR2 YYNGEE. After removal of 3 bases from V and 5 bases from J, the junction contained 7 bases not matched to a gene. The CDR3 contains 15 residues. The chain's CDR3 is CASSGMGTGDYGYTF. The CDR3 DNA is TGTGCCAGCAGCGGTATGGGGACAGGGGATTATGGCTACACCTTC.

The genes are TRBV6-1 and TRBJ1-5; D perhaps matches TRBD1 (5 bases). Germline assignment: CDR1 MNHNS and CDR2 SASEGT. The CDR3 runs to 14 residues. Trimming cost V 6 bases and J 7 bases, with 16 bases left between them. The CDR3 loop is CASSGSSGRQPQHF. The DNA for the CDR3 is TGTGCCAGCAGCGGATCGTCAGGGAGGCAGCCCCAGCATTTT.

The rearrangement joins TRBV4-1 to TRBJ2-7; a possible D gene is TRBD1 (6 bases). Trimming pared 0 bases from V and 3 bases from J, leaving 12 bases between. The germline CDR1 and CDR2 sequences are MGHRA and YSYEKL. The CDR3 has 15 amino acids. The CDR3 nucleotides read TGCGCCAGCAGCCAAGATGAGACAGGAGACTACGAGCAGTACTTC. Amino acid sequence: CASSQDETGDYEQYF.

V gene TRBV2 combines with J gene TRBJ2-5; tentatively, D is TRBD1 (5 bases). The CDR3 length is 14 residues. The germline V and J ends were trimmed by 4 bases and 3 bases, with 12 bases remaining between them. The germline V gene encodes CDR1 SNHLY and CDR2 FYNNEI. This CDR3 is CASSVGSGKETQYF. DNA for the CDR3: TGTGCCAGCAGTGTAGGTTCAGGGAAAGAGACCCAGTACTTC.

The gene calls are TRBV7-6 and TRBJ1-6, with 9 bases aligning to TRBD1. The CDR3 contains 16 residues. Germline V gene lookup returns CDR1 SGHVS and CDR2 FNYEAQ. The J segment lost 8 bases and the V segment lost 1 base, leaving 6 bases of the junction unmatched. CDR3 sequence reads: CASSLGGTGLYSPLHF. CDR3 DNA: TGTGCCAGCAGCTTAGGTGGGACAGGGCTGTATTCACCCCTCCACTTT.

The rearrangement links TRBV4-1 to TRBJ2-5; 8 nucleotides agree with TRBD2. Per germline, CDR1 MGHRA and CDR2 YSYEKL. The J segment lost 9 bases and the V segment lost 4 bases, leaving 16 bases of the junction unmatched. CDR3 length: 16 residues. This CDR3 is CASSPGGAINFGAQYF. CDR3 sequence (DNA): TGCGCCAGCAGCCCCGGGGGGGCCATCAATTTTGGGGCCCAGTACTTC.

This clone showed up just once. The chain links TRBV12-5 to TRBJ2-5, with a tentative D call TRBD1 (6 bases). Trimming took off 7 bases at V and 1 base at J, with 19 bases between the two ends. The CDR3 extends over 16 amino acids. Germline V lookup: CDR1 LGHNT, CDR2 FRNRAP. The CDR3 reads CASALMVGTPQETQYF. The CDR3 DNA is TGTGCTAGTGCTCTCATGGTAGGGACACCCCAAGAGACCCAGTACTTC.

The chain has TRBV21-1 and TRBJ2-5; TRBD1 reflects the table's D call only, with no check against the DNA. TRBV21-1 is labeled a pseudogene. This CDR3 is 14 amino acids long. This CDR3 is CASSKAKGRETQYF. Written as DNA, the CDR3 is TGTGCCAGCAGCAAAGCTAAGGGGCGAGAGACCCAGTACTTC.

This clone was counted a few times. The V gene is TRBV5-1, the J gene TRBJ2-1; tentatively, D is TRBD2 (6 bases). V was cut by 2 bases and J by 1 base, with 13 bases left in between. The CDR3 is 16 amino acids. In germline, CDR1 is SGHRS, CDR2 YFSETQ. The CDR3 DNA reads as TGCGCCAGCAGCTTTGGAGGGGACTTATCCTACAATGAGCAGTTCTTC. It translates to CASSFGGDLSYNEQFF.

This clone was observed a few times. CDR3 amino acids: CASSQDRGQQPQHF. CDR3 in DNA: TGTGCCAGCAGCCAAGACAGGGGTCAACAGCCCCAGCATTTT. This chain connects TRBV4-2 to TRBJ1-5; maybe TRBD1 (6 bases). With 0 bases removed from V and 7 bases from J, the gap between germline ends came to 10 bases. Germline values: CDR1 LGHNA, CDR2 YNFKEQ. This CDR3 has 14 residues.

The chain carries TRBV5-1 and TRBJ1-1; 10 positions match TRBD1. V lost 5 bases, J lost 5 bases, and 6 bases stayed unmatched. Germline loops: CDR1 SGHRS, CDR2 YFSETQ. This CDR3 is built from 14 residues. The CDR3 region is CASRTDRGRTEAFF. The CDR3 DNA sequence: TGCGCCAGCAGGACGGACAGGGGGAGAACTGAAGCTTTCTTT.

The chain joins TRBV25-1 to TRBJ2-2; D might be TRBD1 (5 bases). Between the trimmed V and J ends, which lost 3 bases and 6 bases, there was a span of 11 bases. The V gene's germline CDR1 is MGHDK and CDR2 SYGVNS. This CDR3 comprises 14 residues. The DNA of the CDR3 is TGTGCCAGCAGTGAGGCAGGGAAGGCCGGGGAGCTGTTTTTT. It encodes CASSEAGKAGELFF.

CDR3 sequence reads: CASRDRIMNTEAFF. The CDR3 bases are TGTGCCAGCCGGGACAGGATTATGAACACTGAAGCTTTCTTT. The V gene is TRBV10-3, the J gene TRBJ1-1; 8 bases map to TRBD1. V lost 10 bases and J lost 0; bases outside the gene matches: 7. This CDR3 has 14 amino acids. Germline V gives CDR1 ENHRY, CDR2 SYGVKD.

The chain carries TRBV9 and TRBJ2-5, with D possibly matching TRBD2 (6 bases). The V gene's germline CDR1 is SGDLS and CDR2 YYNGEE. V was trimmed by 4 bases and J by 1 base, leaving 8 bases between them. This CDR3 has 13 residues. The CDR3 protein is CASSPGVQETQYF. Written as DNA, the CDR3 is TGTGCCAGCAGCCCGGGAGTCCAAGAGACCCAGTACTTC.

The chain recombines TRBV28 with TRBJ2-7, with 7 bases identical to TRBD1. The junction had 3 bases not matched to a gene; V was cut back by 4 bases and J by 0 bases. The CDR3 has 14 residues. Germline lookup yields CDR1 MDHEN and CDR2 SYDVKM. This chain's CDR3 is CASSSGTDSYEQYF. In nucleotides, the CDR3 is TGTGCCAGCAGTTCAGGGACAGACTCCTACGAGCAGTACTTC.

This rearrangement joins TRBV4-1 to TRBJ2-7; D uncertain. The germline V and J ends were trimmed by 4 bases and 7 bases, with 20 bases remaining between them. The CDR3 contains 15 residues. Germline V gene lookup returns CDR1 MGHRA and CDR2 YSYEKL. CDR3 DNA sequence: TGCGCCAGCAGCCGTGTCGGAGATCGGGTAGTGGAGCAGTACTTC. Translating gives CASSRVGDRVVEQYF.